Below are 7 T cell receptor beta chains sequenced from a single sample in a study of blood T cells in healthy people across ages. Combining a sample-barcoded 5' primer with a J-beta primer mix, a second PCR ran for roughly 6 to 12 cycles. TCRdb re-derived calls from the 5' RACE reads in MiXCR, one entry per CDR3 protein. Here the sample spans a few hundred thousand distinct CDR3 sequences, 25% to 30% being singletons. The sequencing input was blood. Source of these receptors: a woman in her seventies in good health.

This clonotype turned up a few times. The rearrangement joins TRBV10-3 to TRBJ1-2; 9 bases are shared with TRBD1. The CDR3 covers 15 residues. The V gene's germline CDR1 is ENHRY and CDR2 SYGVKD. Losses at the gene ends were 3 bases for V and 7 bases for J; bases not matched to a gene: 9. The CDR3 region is CAISERTGDGSGYTF. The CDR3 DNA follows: TGTGCCATCAGTGAAAGGACAGGGGATGGTTCTGGCTACACCTTC.

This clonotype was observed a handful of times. The CDR3 bases are TGTGCCAGCAGCTTAGGGGGGGTGACGGGGGAGACCCAGTACTTC. Its translation is CASSLGGVTGETQYF. The rearrangement uses TRBV11-1 and TRBJ2-5, with D perhaps matching TRBD2 (6 bases). Trimming took 1 base from V and 5 from J, leaving 14 bases between them. Germline lookup yields CDR1 SGHAT and CDR2 FQDESV (reference sequence). This CDR3 is 15 amino acids long.

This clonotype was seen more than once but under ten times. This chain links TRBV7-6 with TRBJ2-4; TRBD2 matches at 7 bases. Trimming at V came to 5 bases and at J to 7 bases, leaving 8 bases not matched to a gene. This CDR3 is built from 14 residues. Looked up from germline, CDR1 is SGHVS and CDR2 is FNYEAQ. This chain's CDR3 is CASSPGGVQNIQYF. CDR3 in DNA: TGTGCCAGCAGCCCTGGGGGGGTCCAGAACATTCAGTACTTC.

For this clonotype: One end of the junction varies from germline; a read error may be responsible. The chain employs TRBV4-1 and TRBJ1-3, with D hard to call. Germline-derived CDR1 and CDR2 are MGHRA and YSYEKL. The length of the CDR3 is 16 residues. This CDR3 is CASSQDSNNSGNAIYF. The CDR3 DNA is TGCGCCAGCAGCCAAGATTCGAACAACTCTGGAAACGCCATATATTTT.

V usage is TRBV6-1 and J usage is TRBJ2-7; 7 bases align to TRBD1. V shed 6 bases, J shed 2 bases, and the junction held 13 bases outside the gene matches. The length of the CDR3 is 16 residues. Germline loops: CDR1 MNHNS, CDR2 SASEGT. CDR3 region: CASSRVGTDGPYEQYF. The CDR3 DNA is TGTGCCAGCAGCCGAGTAGGGACAGACGGTCCCTACGAGCAGTACTTC.

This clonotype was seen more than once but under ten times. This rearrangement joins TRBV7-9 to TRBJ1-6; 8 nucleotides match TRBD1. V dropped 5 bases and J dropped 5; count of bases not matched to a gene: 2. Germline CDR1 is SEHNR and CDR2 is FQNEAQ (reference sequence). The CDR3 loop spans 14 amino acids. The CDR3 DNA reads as TGTGCCAGCAGCGGACAGGGAAATAATTCACCCCTCCACTTT. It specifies CASSGQGNNSPLHF.

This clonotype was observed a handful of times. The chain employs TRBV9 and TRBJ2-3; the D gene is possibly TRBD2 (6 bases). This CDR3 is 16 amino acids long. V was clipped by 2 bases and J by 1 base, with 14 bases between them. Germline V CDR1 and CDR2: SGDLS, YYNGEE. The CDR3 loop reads CASSVGGTHRTDTQYF. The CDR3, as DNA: TGTGCCAGCAGCGTTGGTGGGACTCATCGCACAGATACGCAGTATTTT.